This entry lists 17 T cell receptor beta chains sequenced from one sample in a study of T cell changes during pregnancy in multiple sclerosis. Sequenced by immunoSEQ multiplex PCR; TCRdb stores in-frame clones only, minus some. Among tens of thousands of clones listed, 90% were seen once. The sequencing used CD4+ T cells from peripheral blood mononuclear cells, collected in the second trimester of pregnancy. The receptors originated from a female donor with multiple sclerosis, enrolled in a pregnancy study.

V is TRBV5-8 and J is TRBJ1-1; D may be TRBD1 (5 bases). V lost 4 bases and J lost 1, with 11 bases in between. Germline V lookup: CDR1 SGHTS, CDR2 YDEGEE. This CDR3 region has 14 residues. CDR3 residues: CASSLLQGNTEAFF. The CDR3 DNA is TGTGCCAGCAGCCTACTTCAGGGGAACACTGAAGCTTTCTTT.

This clone has a handful of counts. The V gene is TRBV4-2, the J gene TRBJ2-7; D call uncertain. The ends were cut back, 4 bases at V and 6 bases at J, with 13 bases in the middle. This CDR3 spans 13 amino acids. The germline gives CDR1 LGHNA, CDR2 YNFKEQ. CDR3 sequence (DNA): TGTGCCAGCAGCCCGCTTGGTCTATCCGAGCAGTACTTC. Protein: CASSPLGLSEQYF.

The chain links TRBV28 to TRBJ1-2, with 7 bases lining up with TRBD1. This CDR3 has 15 residues. The junction had 8 bases not matched to a gene; V was cut back by 6 bases and J by 1 base. The germline V gene encodes CDR1 MDHEN and CDR2 SYDVKM. CDR3 sequence reads: CASSYLGGNNYGYTF. CDR3 bases: TGTGCCAGCAGCTATTTAGGGGGCAATAACTATGGCTACACCTTC.

This clone has just a few counts. The gene calls are TRBV27 and TRBJ1-5; maybe TRBD1 (5 bases). Trimming removed 4 bases from V and 5 bases from J, with 12 bases in between. This CDR3 is 14 amino acids long. Germline V lookup: CDR1 MNHEY, CDR2 SMNVEV (reference sequence). This chain's CDR3 is CASSSELGHQPQHF. The CDR3 DNA follows: TGTGCCAGCAGTTCAGAGTTGGGGCATCAGCCCCAGCATTTT.

The gene calls are TRBV6-5 and TRBJ1-2; D remains unclear. V lost 5 bases to trimming and J lost 7 bases, with 14 bases between them. The CDR3 length is 13 residues. Germline values: CDR1 MNHEY, CDR2 SVGAGI. DNA for the CDR3: TGTGCCAGCAGTAGACGTGGGTGGGCTGGCTACACCTTC. Translating gives CASSRRGWAGYTF.

The genes are TRBV10-3 and TRBJ2-7; perhaps TRBD1 as D (6 bases). The CDR3 runs to 12 residues. V was cut by 6 bases and J by 5 bases, with 11 bases left in between. Germline V gives CDR1 ENHRY, CDR2 SYGVKD. CDR3 residues: CAISAYRDEQYF. The CDR3 DNA reads TGTGCCATCAGCGCCTACAGGGACGAGCAGTACTTC.

The CDR3 spells CASSIQGKLTGELFF. The CDR3 DNA reads as TGTGCCAGTAGTATACAGGGAAAACTCACCGGGGAGCTGTTTTTT. V and J are TRBV19 and TRBJ2-2, with D tentatively TRBD1 (5 bases). In germline, CDR1 is LNHDA, CDR2 SQIVND (reference sequence). The germline V and J ends were trimmed by 2 bases and 4 bases, with 11 bases remaining between them. The CDR3 is 15 amino acids.

This clone was counted once. This chain uses TRBV6-6 with TRBJ1-2; D is possibly TRBD1 (5 bases). Germline V gives CDR1 MNHNY, CDR2 SVGAGI (reference sequence). V lost 0 bases and J lost 8, with 13 bases in between. The CDR3 loop spans 14 amino acids. The CDR3 nucleotides read TGTGCCAGCAGTTACTCGACGGGGGGAGGAGGCTACACCTTC. This sequence encodes CASSYSTGGGGYTF.

In this sample, this clone turned up once. This chain uses TRBV7-9 with TRBJ2-1, with TRBD2 identical over 7 bases. Trimming at V came to 0 bases and at J to 1 base, leaving 3 bases not matched to a gene. This CDR3 is 16 amino acids long. The germline V gene encodes CDR1 SEHNR and CDR2 FQNEAQ (reference sequence). The CDR3 reads CASSLAAGVSYNEQFF. The CDR3 nucleotides are TGTGCCAGCAGCTTAGCGGCGGGAGTATCCTACAATGAGCAGTTCTTC. Full variable domain (outside the CDR3, taken from reference TRBV7-9 and TRBJ2-1): DTGVSQNPRHKITKRGQNVTFRCDPISEHNRLYWYRQTLGQGPEFLTYFQNEAQLEKSRLLSDRFSAERPKGSFSTLEIQRTEQGDSAMYLCASSLAAGVSYNEQFFGPGTRLTVL.

The table lists this clone with a count of one. The rearrangement uses TRBV25-1 and TRBJ2-1; perhaps TRBD1 as D (7 bases). The germline CDR1 and CDR2 sequences are MGHDK and SYGVNS. This CDR3 comprises 15 residues. The ends were cut back, 7 bases at V and 8 bases at J, with 21 bases in the middle. The CDR3 DNA sequence: TGTGCCAGCACCAATTCGGAGGAGGGGGCGGATGAGCAGTTCTTC. Amino acids: CASTNSEEGADEQFF.

The chain carries TRBV30 and TRBJ2-1; 8 positions agree with TRBD2. Germline-derived CDR1 and CDR2 are GTSNPN and SVGIG (reference sequence). V lost 4 bases and J lost 12; bases outside the gene matches: 8. The CDR3 is 12 residues long. The CDR3 DNA sequence: TGTGCCTGGACCCCCGGGGGGGGACCGCAGTTCTTC. It yields the protein CAWTPGGGPQFF.

This clone was observed once. The chain uses TRBV5-1 and TRBJ2-6; 9 positions match TRBD1. Germline V gene lookup returns CDR1 SGHRS and CDR2 YFSETQ. The CDR3 spans 19 residues. J lost 3 bases, V lost 0 bases, and 10 bases had no gene match. The CDR3 sequence is CASSLETVNRGLGANVLTF. The CDR3 DNA sequence: TGCGCCAGCAGCTTGGAGACGGTGAACAGGGGGCTTGGGGCCAACGTCCTGACTTTC.

The CDR3 DNA reads as TGTGCCAGTAGTCTATCAAAAGGACAGATGAACACTGAAGCTTTCTTT. It encodes CASSLSKGQMNTEAFF. The V gene is TRBV19, the J gene TRBJ1-1; TRBD1 might be the D (6 bases). V dropped 5 bases and J dropped 0 bases, with 16 bases sitting between them. Germline CDR1 LNHDA, CDR2 SQIVND (reference sequence). This CDR3 has 16 residues.

This clone was seen a single time. The chain recombines TRBV7-9 with TRBJ1-2, with D tentatively TRBD1 (6 bases). Looked up from germline, CDR1 is SEHNR and CDR2 is FQNEAQ (reference sequence). CDR3 length equals 14 residues. Trimming left V 4 bases short and J 4 bases short, with 13 bases between. This CDR3 reads CASSSRTDFYGYTF. As DNA, the CDR3 is TGTGCCAGCAGCTCTCGGACAGACTTCTATGGCTACACCTTC.

The V gene is TRBV10-3, the J gene TRBJ1-1; 12 bases fit TRBD1. This CDR3 has 16 amino acids. V was clipped by 4 bases and J by 2 bases; unmatched bases: 5. Germline loops: CDR1 ENHRY, CDR2 SYGVKD. The DNA of the CDR3 is TGTGCCATCAGTGGCCCCGGGACAGGGGGCAACACTGAAGCTTTCTTT. It translates to CAISGPGTGGNTEAFF.

The rearrangement joins TRBV11-2 to TRBJ2-1, with D possibly TRBD2 on 6 matching bases. The germline V gene has CDR1 SGHAT and CDR2 FQNNGV. The CDR3 extends over 15 amino acids. V lost 5 bases, J lost 7 bases, and 18 bases lay in between. The CDR3 sequence: CASSPLGVEGNEQFF. CDR3 DNA: TGTGCCAGCAGCCCCCTCGGGGTGGAGGGGAATGAGCAGTTCTTC. The full variable domain, in which reference TRBV11-2 and TRBJ2-1 provide the parts outside the CDR3, is EAGVAQSPRYKIIEKRQSVAFWCNPISGHATLYWYQQILGQGPKLLIQFQNNGVVDDSQLPKDRFSAERLKGVDSTLKIQPAKLEDSAVYLCASSPLGVEGNEQFFGPGTRLTVL.

This clone was detected once. The chain has TRBV5-1 and TRBJ2-3; no definite D call. There are 14 residues in the CDR3. V lost 7 bases and J lost 4, with 16 bases in between. Per the germline V gene, CDR1 is SGHRS and CDR2 is YFSETQ. The CDR3 nucleotides read TGCGCCAGCCAAAGGAGTTTATTCTCAGATACGCAGTATTTT. Its protein is CASQRSLFSDTQYF. Filled out from reference TRBV5-1 and TRBJ2-3, the complete variable domain reads KAGVTQTPRYLIKTRGQQVTLSCSPISGHRSVSWYQQTPGQGLQFLFEYFSETQRNKGNFPGRFSGRQFSNSRSEMNVSTLELGDSALYLCASQRSLFSDTQYFGPGTRLTVL.